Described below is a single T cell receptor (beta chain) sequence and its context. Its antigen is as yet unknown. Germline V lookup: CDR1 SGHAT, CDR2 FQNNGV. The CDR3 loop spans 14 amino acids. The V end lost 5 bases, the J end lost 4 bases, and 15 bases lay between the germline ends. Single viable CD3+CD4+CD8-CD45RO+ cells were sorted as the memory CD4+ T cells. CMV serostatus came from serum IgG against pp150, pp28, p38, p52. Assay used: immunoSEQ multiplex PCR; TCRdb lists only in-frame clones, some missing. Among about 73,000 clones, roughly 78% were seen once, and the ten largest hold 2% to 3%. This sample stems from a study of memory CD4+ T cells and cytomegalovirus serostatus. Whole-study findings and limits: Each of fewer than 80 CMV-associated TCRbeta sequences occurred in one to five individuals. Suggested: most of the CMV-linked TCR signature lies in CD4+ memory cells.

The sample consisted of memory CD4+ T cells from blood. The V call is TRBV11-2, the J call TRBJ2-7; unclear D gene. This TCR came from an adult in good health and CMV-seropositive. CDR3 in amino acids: CASSAGYYGYEQYF. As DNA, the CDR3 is TGTGCCAGCAGCGCCGGCTACTACGGTTACGAGCAGTACTTC.